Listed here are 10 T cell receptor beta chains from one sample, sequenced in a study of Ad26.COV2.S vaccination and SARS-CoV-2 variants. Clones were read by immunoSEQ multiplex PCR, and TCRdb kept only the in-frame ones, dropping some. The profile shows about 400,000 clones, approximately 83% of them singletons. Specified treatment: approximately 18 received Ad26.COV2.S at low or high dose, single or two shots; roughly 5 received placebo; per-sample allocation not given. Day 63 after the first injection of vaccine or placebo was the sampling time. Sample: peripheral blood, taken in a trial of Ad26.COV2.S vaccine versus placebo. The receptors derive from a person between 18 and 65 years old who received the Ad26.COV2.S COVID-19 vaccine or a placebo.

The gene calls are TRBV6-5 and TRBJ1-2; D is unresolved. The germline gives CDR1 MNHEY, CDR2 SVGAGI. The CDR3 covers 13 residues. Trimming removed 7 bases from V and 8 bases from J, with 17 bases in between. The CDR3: CASTETENEGYTF. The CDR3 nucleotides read TGTGCCAGCACCGAAACTGAAAACGAAGGCTACACCTTC.

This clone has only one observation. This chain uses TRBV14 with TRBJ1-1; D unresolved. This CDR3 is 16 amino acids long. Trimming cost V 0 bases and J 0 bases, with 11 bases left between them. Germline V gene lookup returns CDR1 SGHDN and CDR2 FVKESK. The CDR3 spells CASSQDAGRVNTEAFF. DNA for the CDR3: TGTGCCAGCAGCCAAGATGCCGGCCGGGTGAACACTGAAGCTTTCTTT.

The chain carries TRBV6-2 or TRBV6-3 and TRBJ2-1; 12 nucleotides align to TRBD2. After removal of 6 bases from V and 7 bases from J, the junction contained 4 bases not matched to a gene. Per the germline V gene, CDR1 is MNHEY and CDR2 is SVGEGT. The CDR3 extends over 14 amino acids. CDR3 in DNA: TGTGCCAGCAGCCGGACTAGCGGGAAAAATGAGCAGTTCTTC. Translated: CASSRTSGKNEQFF.

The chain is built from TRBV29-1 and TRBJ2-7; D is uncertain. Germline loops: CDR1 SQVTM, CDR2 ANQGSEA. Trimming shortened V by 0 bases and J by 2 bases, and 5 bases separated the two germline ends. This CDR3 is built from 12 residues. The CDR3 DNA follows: TGCAGCGTTGAAGACACCCCCTACGAGCAGTACTTC. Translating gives CSVEDTPYEQYF.

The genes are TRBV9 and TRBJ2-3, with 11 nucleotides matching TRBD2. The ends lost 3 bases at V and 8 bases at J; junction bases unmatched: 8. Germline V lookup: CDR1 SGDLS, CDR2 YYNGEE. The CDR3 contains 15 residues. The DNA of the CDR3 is TGTGCCAGCAGCGCTAGCGGGGGGCCTCGCGTTACGCAGTATTTT. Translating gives CASSASGGPRVTQYF.

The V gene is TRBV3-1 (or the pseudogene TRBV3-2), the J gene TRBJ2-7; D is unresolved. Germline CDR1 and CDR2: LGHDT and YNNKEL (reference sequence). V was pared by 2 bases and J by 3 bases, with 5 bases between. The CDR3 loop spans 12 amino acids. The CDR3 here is CASSQPHYEQYF. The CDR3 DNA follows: TGTGCCAGCAGCCAACCTCACTACGAGCAGTACTTC.

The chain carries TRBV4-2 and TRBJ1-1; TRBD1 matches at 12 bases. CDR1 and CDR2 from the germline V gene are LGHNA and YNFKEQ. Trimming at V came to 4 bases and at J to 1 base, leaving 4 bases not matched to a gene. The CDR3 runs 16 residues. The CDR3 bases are TGTGCCAGCAGCCCGGGACAGGGGGCGCGGAACACTGAAGCTTTCTTT. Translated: CASSPGQGARNTEAFF.

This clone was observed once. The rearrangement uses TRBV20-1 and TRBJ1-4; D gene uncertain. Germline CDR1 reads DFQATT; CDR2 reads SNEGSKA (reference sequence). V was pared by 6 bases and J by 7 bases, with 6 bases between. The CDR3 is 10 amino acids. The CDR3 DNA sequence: TGCAGTGCCCCGGGTGAAAAACTGTTTTTT. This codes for CSAPGEKLFF.

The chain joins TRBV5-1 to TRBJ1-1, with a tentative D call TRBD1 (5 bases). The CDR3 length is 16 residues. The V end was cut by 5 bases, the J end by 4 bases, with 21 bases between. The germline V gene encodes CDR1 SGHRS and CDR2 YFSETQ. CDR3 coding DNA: TGCGCCAGCAGTGGGGGAGGTGGGCAGTCGGGCACTGAAGCTTTCTTT. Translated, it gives CASSGGGGQSGTEAFF. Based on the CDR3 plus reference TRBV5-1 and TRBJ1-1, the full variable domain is KAGVTQTPRYLIKTRGQQVTLSCSPISGHRSVSWYQQTPGQGLQFLFEYFSETQRNKGNFPGRFSGRQFSNSRSEMNVSTLELGDSALYLCASSGGGGQSGTEAFFGQGTRLTVV.

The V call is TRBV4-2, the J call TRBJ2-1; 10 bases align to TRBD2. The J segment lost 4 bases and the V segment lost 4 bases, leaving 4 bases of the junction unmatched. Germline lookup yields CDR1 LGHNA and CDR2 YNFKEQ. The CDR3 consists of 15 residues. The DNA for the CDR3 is TGTGCCAGCAGCCGCAGCGGGGGGGCATACAATGAGCAGTTCTTC. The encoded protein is CASSRSGGAYNEQFF.